The sequence of this TCR beta chain was determined in a study of radiotherapy plus CTLA-4 blockade in lung cancer. The J segment lost 3 bases and the V segment lost 7 bases, leaving 8 bases of the junction unmatched. The CDR3 loop spans 15 amino acids. Germline CDR1 reads MNHNS; CDR2 reads SASEGT. Assay: immunoSEQ multiplex PCR; the TCRdb copy retains only in-frame clones and omits some. The table includes tens of thousands of clones, more than 60% detected once. The sample was peripheral blood, taken from a patient treated with radiotherapy plus ipilimumab. This clonotype was obtained from a human donor with non-small cell lung cancer who had a complete response to radiotherapy plus ipilimumab. This rearrangement joins TRBV6-1 to TRBJ1-5, with 8 bases matching TRBD1. The CDR3 DNA sequence: TGTGCCAGCACCTTGACAGGGGCAAACAATCAGCCCCAGCATTTT. Protein: CASTLTGANNQPQHF.